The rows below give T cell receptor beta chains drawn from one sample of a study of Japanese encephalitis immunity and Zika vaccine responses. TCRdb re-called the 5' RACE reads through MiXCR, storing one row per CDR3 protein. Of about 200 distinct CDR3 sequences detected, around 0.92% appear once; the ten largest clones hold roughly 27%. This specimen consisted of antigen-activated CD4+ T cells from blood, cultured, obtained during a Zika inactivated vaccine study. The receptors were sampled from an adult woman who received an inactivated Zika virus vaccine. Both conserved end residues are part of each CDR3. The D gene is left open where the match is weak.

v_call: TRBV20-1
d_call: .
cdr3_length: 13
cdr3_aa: CSAMTLIYNEQFF

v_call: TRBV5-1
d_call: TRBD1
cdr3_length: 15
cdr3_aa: CASSLELGQNSPLHF

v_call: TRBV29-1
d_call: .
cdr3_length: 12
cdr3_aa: CSVDGNRETQYF

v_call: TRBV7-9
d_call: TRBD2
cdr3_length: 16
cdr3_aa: CASSLKGLAGGGEQFF

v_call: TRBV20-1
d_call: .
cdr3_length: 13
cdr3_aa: CSAPRPGSYEQYF

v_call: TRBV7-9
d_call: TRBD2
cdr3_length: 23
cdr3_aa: CASSLDTRLSGGYQETQWRTQYF

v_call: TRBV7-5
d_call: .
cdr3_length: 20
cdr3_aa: CISVPDIPPRTFLANYGYTF

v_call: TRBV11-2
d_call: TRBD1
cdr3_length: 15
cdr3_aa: CASIQTGAAAYEQYF

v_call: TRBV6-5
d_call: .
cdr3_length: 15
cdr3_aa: CVSTPLDGESYEQYF

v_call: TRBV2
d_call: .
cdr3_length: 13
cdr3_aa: CASSVQVGQPQHF

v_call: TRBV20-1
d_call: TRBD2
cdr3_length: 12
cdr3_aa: CSGLAGSNEQFF

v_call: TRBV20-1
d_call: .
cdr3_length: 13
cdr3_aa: CSAPGREGQPQHF

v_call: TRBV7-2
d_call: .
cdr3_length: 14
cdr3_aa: CASSSDWFSYEQYF

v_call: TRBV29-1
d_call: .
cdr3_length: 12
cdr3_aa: CSVTGVKNGYTF

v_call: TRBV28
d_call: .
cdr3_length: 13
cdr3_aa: CASKEGMNTEAFF

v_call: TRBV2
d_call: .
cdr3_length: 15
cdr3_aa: CASSAGVLGTYEQYF

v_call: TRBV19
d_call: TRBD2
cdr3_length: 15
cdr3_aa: CASSTTSGRYNEQFF

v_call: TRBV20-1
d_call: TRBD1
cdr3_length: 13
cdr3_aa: CSALLPGQGFAFF

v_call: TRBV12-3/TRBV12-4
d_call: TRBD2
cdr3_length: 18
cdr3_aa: CASSFGLAGVANTGELFF

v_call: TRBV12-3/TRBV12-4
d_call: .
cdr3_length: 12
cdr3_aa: CASSYGADTIYF

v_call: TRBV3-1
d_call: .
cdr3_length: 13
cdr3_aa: CASSLTSDYEQYF

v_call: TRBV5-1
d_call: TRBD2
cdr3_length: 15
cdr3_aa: CASSLNLAGVDEQFF

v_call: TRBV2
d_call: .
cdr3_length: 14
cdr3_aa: CASSRRAGANVLTF

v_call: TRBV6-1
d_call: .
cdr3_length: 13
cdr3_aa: CASSGLGGGEQYF

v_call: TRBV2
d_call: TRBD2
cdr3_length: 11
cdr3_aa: CASNRGGIQYF

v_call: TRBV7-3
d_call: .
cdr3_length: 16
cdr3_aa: CASSLMETPTHNEQFF

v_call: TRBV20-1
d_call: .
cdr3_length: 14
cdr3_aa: CSARAHLNNQPQHF

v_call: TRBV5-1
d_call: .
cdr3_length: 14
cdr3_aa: CASSPRAFQETQYF

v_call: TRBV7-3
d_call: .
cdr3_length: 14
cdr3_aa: CASSLQSSNSPLHF

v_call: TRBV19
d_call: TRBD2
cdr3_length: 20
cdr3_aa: CASSNPLGAGGSSAKNIQYF

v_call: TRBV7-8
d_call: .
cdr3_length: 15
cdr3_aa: CASSLGTNARETQYF

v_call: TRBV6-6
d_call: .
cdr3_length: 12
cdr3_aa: CASRGNTGELFF